This T cell receptor (beta chain) derives from a study of cytomegalovirus exposure and HLA in healthy donors. Study findings and constraints: It was reportedly the case that the classifier diagnosed cytomegalovirus status with high specificity and sensitivity.

The V end lost 7 bases, the J end lost 5 bases, and 11 bases lay between the germline ends. This CDR3 is built from 12 residues. Germline CDR1 reads SGHTA; CDR2 reads FQGNSA. This clone was observed once. Its specificity is unknown. Primers: 60 Vbeta forward and 13 Jbeta reverse. Using immunoSEQ multiplex PCR, the repertoire was profiled, and TCRdb retains in-frame clones only, with some absent. The sample includes fewer than 250,000 clones, over 75% of them seen just once. The TCR was taken from a human donor in good health. The chain uses TRBV7-2 and TRBJ2-5; the D is unclear. Sequences were obtained from PBMCs. The CDR3: CASTVTRETQYF. Written as DNA, the CDR3 is TGTGCCAGCACCGTAACCAGGGAGACCCAGTACTTC.